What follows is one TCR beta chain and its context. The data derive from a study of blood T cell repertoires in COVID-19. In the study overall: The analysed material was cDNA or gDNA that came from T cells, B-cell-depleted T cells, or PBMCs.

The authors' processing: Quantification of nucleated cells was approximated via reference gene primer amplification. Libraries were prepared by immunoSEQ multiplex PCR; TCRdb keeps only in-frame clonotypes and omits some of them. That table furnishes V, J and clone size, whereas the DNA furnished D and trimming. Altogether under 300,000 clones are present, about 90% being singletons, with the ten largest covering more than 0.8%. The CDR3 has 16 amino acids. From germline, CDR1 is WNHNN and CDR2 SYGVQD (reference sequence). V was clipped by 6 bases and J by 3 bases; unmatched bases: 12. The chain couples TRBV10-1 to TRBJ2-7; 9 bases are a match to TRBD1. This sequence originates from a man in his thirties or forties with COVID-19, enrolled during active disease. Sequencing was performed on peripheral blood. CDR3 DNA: TGCGCCAGCAGCCCCCTTTCCGGGACAGGGAACTACGAGCAGTACTTC. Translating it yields CASSPLSGTGNYEQYF.